The 24 T cell receptor beta chains in this list originate from one sample, sequenced in a study of shared clonotypes between healthy human individuals. CD45RO-negative, CCR7-positively selected cells formed the naive CD8 fraction, excluding terminally differentiated effector memory CD45RA+ cells. Only in-frame clones appear in the TCRdb table, and some are missing; sequencing was by immunoSEQ multiplex PCR. The sample yields about 2.1 million clones, roughly 95% seen once. The specimen was naive CD8+ T cells from PBMCs. These receptors originate from a man in his late teens or twenties in good health. Some clones in this sample may be carry-over from other donors' samples.

This clone appeared once. J is TRBJ2-5 and V is TRBV29-1; 14 bases are a match to TRBD2. J gave up 5 bases and V 1 base, and 15 bases lay outside the gene matches. The CDR3 has 19 amino acids. Germline CDR1 reads SQVTM; CDR2 reads ANQGSEA. The CDR3 region is CSVEVIPGLAGEESETQYF. The CDR3 DNA follows: TGCAGCGTTGAAGTCATACCGGGACTAGCGGGAGAGGAGTCGGAGACCCAGTACTTC.

There are a few counts of this clone. This chain uses TRBV7-9 with TRBJ1-2; D possibly corresponds to TRBD1 (5 bases). Trimming took 1 base from V and 4 from J, leaving 13 bases between them. Germline V lookup: CDR1 SEHNR, CDR2 FQNEAQ (reference sequence). The CDR3 length is 15 residues. The CDR3 reads CASSLGLGAFYGYTF. Written as DNA, the CDR3 is TGTGCCAGCAGCTTAGGTCTAGGGGCCTTCTATGGCTACACCTTC.

The chain carries TRBV5-1 and TRBJ2-7, with a weak D call TRBD1 (6 bases). The CDR3 extends over 14 amino acids. V shed 0 bases and J shed 2 bases, with 9 bases lying between them. Germline lookup yields CDR1 SGHRS and CDR2 YFSETQ. CDR3 residues: CASSLGDTPYEQYF. CDR3 DNA sequence: TGCGCCAGCAGCTTGGGGGACACCCCCTACGAGCAGTACTTC.

The chain has TRBV6-5 and TRBJ2-1; tentative D call: TRBD1 (6 bases). The V end lost 2 bases, the J end lost 10 bases, and 12 bases lay between the germline ends. This CDR3 comprises 13 residues. Germline-derived CDR1 and CDR2 are MNHEY and SVGAGI. CDR3 in amino acids: CASSYGPGTEQFF. The CDR3 region has the DNA TGTGCCAGCAGTTACGGGCCCGGGACAGAGCAGTTCTTC.

The rearrangement uses TRBV4-1 and TRBJ1-1; D unclear. The germline CDR1 and CDR2 sequences are MGHRA and YSYEKL. The V gene lost 1 base and the J gene lost 2 bases, with 8 bases spanning the gap. The CDR3 is 14 residues long. The CDR3 region is CASSQGLLNTEAFF. CDR3 DNA sequence: TGCGCCAGCAGCCAAGGTCTGCTCAACACTGAAGCTTTCTTT.

The chain uses TRBV7-9 and TRBJ2-2; 11 positions match TRBD2. The germline V gene has CDR1 SEHNR and CDR2 FQNEAQ (reference sequence). CDR3 length: 16 residues. The ends lost 7 bases at V and 3 bases at J; junction bases unmatched: 7. CDR3: CASTMTSGTYTGELFF. In DNA, the CDR3 is TGTGCCAGCACCATGACTAGCGGGACCTACACCGGGGAGCTGTTTTTT.

V usage is TRBV6-6 and J usage is TRBJ1-1, with D maybe TRBD1 (5 bases). CDR3 length equals 15 residues. Germline V gene lookup returns CDR1 MNHNY and CDR2 SVGAGI (reference sequence). Trimming left V 2 bases short and J 4 bases short, with 14 bases between. The CDR3 here is CASSYGGRAGTEAFF. The DNA of the CDR3 is TGTGCCAGCAGTTACGGGGGGAGGGCGGGCACTGAAGCTTTCTTT.

V is TRBV9 and J is TRBJ2-7; D is unresolved. Deletions cut 1 base from V and 2 bases from J, with 10 bases between. CDR1 is SGDLS and CDR2 is YYNGEE in the germline V gene. The CDR3 consists of 14 residues. The CDR3 is CASSVNQDPYEQYF. CDR3 nucleotide sequence: TGTGCCAGCAGCGTAAACCAGGACCCCTACGAGCAGTACTTC.

Regarding this clone: Other nucleotide sequences in the sample specify the same CDR3. The gene calls are TRBV6-5 and TRBJ1-1, with D maybe TRBD1 (6 bases). The V end was cut by 0 bases, the J end by 2 bases, with 10 bases between. This CDR3 has 15 residues. Germline lookup yields CDR1 MNHEY and CDR2 SVGAGI. The CDR3 bases are TGTGCCAGCAGTTACTCGAGGACAGCAAACACTGAAGCTTTCTTT. Translation gives CASSYSRTANTEAFF.

The rearrangement joins TRBV7-9 to TRBJ2-5, with TRBD2 matching 15 bases. Per germline, CDR1 SEHNR and CDR2 FQNEAQ (reference sequence). Germline trimming cut 4 bases from V and 1 base from J; bases unmatched to any gene: 10. This CDR3 region has 19 residues. CDR3 DNA sequence: TGTGCCAGCAGCTCCCTTACAGGGACTAGCGGGAGGCCCCAAGAGACCCAGTACTTC. The encoded protein is CASSSLTGTSGRPQETQYF.

This rearrangement joins TRBV28 to TRBJ1-1; D may be TRBD1 (5 bases). V dropped 0 bases and J dropped 1 base, with 12 bases sitting between them. The CDR3 has 16 residues. Germline-derived CDR1 and CDR2 are MDHEN and SYDVKM. The DNA of the CDR3 is TGTGCCAGCAGTTTATGGGGGGAATTGGGGAACACTGAAGCTTTCTTT. Its protein product is CASSLWGELGNTEAFF.

This clone was seen just once. The chain carries TRBV5-1 and TRBJ2-7; no reliable D call. The CDR3 consists of 13 residues. V was pared by 0 bases and J by 4 bases, with 8 bases between. Per germline, CDR1 SGHRS and CDR2 YFSETQ. In DNA, the CDR3 is TGCGCCAGCAGCTTGGTTGGTTGGTACGAGCAGTACTTC. Translating gives CASSLVGWYEQYF.

This chain connects TRBV5-4 to TRBJ2-7; 7 nucleotides align to TRBD2. This CDR3 spans 16 amino acids. With 0 bases clipped from V and 1 base from J, the junction kept 7 bases outside the gene matches. Per germline, CDR1 SGHNT and CDR2 YYREEE (reference sequence). CDR3 sequence: CASSLEGGRASYEQYF. Written as DNA, the CDR3 is TGTGCCAGCAGCTTGGAAGGAGGGAGGGCTTCCTACGAGCAGTACTTC.

The sample holds one count of this clone. The V and J genes are TRBV11-2 and TRBJ1-2; tentatively, D is TRBD1 (5 bases). The CDR3 runs 15 residues. The germline V gene has CDR1 SGHAT and CDR2 FQNNGV. The V gene lost 5 bases and the J gene lost 4 bases, with 17 bases spanning the gap. The CDR3 region is CASSPVGGFLYGYTF. The CDR3 DNA follows: TGTGCCAGCAGCCCCGTTGGGGGGTTCCTCTATGGCTACACCTTC. Using reference TRBV11-2 and TRBJ1-2 for the parts outside the CDR3, the full variable domain is EAGVAQSPRYKIIEKRQSVAFWCNPISGHATLYWYQQILGQGPKLLIQFQNNGVVDDSQLPKDRFSAERLKGVDSTLKIQPAKLEDSAVYLCASSPVGGFLYGYTFGSGTRLTVV.

The chain couples TRBV7-2 to TRBJ1-1; D may be TRBD1 (6 bases). This CDR3 is built from 16 residues. Trimming removed 5 bases from V and 4 bases from J, with 20 bases in between. The germline V gene has CDR1 SGHTA and CDR2 FQGNSA. The CDR3 coding sequence is TGTGCCAGCAGCCCAGGGGTGGTGAAGTGGGCCACTGAAGCTTTCTTT. Translation gives CASSPGVVKWATEAFF.

Of note for this clone: Other DNA sequences in this sample translate to the same CDR3. V usage is TRBV7-9 and J usage is TRBJ1-5, with D perhaps TRBD1 (5 bases). Trimming took 2 bases from V and 0 from J, leaving 5 bases between them. This CDR3 has 14 amino acids. The V gene's germline CDR1 is SEHNR and CDR2 FQNEAQ (reference sequence). The CDR3 DNA is TGTGCCAGCAGCTTACAGGGTAGCAATCAGCCCCAGCATTTT. This encodes CASSLQGSNQPQHF.

CDR3 sequence (DNA): TGCGCCAGCAGCTTGGCCGGGCGGACTGGAAACACTGAAGCTTTCTTT. It codes for CASSLAGRTGNTEAFF. The genes are TRBV5-1 and TRBJ1-1; the D is unclear. Germline CDR1 SGHRS, CDR2 YFSETQ. The CDR3 runs to 16 residues. V lost 0 bases and J 2 bases, leaving 14 bases between the germline ends.

About this clone: The same CDR3 arises from other DNA sequences in this sample as well. The chain couples TRBV27 to TRBJ1-1; D ambiguous. Germline loops: CDR1 MNHEY, CDR2 SMNVEV (reference sequence). The CDR3 length is 13 residues. Trimming shortened V by 3 bases and J by 2 bases, and 7 bases separated the two germline ends. The CDR3: CASSFPGNTEAFF. The CDR3 DNA reads as TGTGCCAGCAGTTTTCCGGGAAACACTGAAGCTTTCTTT.

The CDR3 loop is CASSPSGGGIQYF. The CDR3 DNA sequence: TGTGCCAGCAGCCCCTCTGGGGGCGGCATTCAGTACTTC. The gene calls are TRBV5-4 and TRBJ2-4; D perhaps matches TRBD1 (6 bases). Germline CDR1 is SGHNT and CDR2 is YYREEE (reference sequence). V was cut by 4 bases and J by 9 bases, with 14 bases left in between. The CDR3 length is 13 residues.

V gene TRBV19 combines with J gene TRBJ1-4, with unresolved D. V lost 4 bases, J lost 5 bases, and 14 bases lay in between. Germline CDR1 reads LNHDA; CDR2 reads SQIVND (reference sequence). The CDR3 has 15 amino acids. The CDR3 coding sequence is TGTGCCAGTAGTACTCGAACATCTTGGAATGAAAAACTGTTTTTT. This gives the protein CASSTRTSWNEKLFF.

This clone showed up just a few times. The chain joins TRBV11-2 to TRBJ1-1; D is ambiguous. V lost 1 base and J 0 bases, leaving 6 bases between the germline ends. This CDR3 comprises 14 residues. The V gene's germline CDR1 is SGHAT and CDR2 FQNNGV. CDR3 sequence reads: CASSLARLNTEAFF. CDR3 bases: TGTGCCAGCAGCTTAGCCCGCCTGAACACTGAAGCTTTCTTT.

The V and J genes are TRBV4-1 and TRBJ1-1; 10 positions agree with TRBD1. Germline CDR1 MGHRA, CDR2 YSYEKL. J was trimmed by 4 bases and V by 7 bases; bases with no gene match: 9. The CDR3 is made up of 15 amino acids. The CDR3 reads CASMTGGASGTEAFF. CDR3 sequence (DNA): TGCGCCAGCATGACAGGGGGCGCATCCGGCACTGAAGCTTTCTTT.

The V gene is TRBV7-2, the J gene TRBJ2-2, with 9 bases lining up with TRBD2. The CDR3 covers 16 residues. Trimming at V came to 5 bases and at J to 7 bases, leaving 11 bases not matched to a gene. CDR1 is SGHTA, CDR2 FQGNSA, per germline. The DNA of the CDR3 is TGTGCCAGCAGCCCCGGAGTAGCGGGAGCGATCGGGGAGCTGTTTTTT. This sequence encodes CASSPGVAGAIGELFF. The whole variable domain, filled in from reference TRBV7-2 and TRBJ2-2, reads GAGVSQSPSNKVTEKGKDVELRCDPISGHTALYWYRQSLGQGLEFLIYFQGNSAPDKSGLPSDRFSAERTGGSVSTLTIQRTQQEDSAVYLCASSPGVAGAIGELFFGEGSRLTVL.

The rearrangement links TRBV7-9 to TRBJ2-1; D gene ambiguous. V lost 5 bases and J lost 2, with 16 bases in between. The CDR3 loop spans 16 amino acids. Germline V gene lookup returns CDR1 SEHNR and CDR2 FQNEAQ (reference sequence). This chain's CDR3 is CASSHPSSVTYNEQFF. The CDR3 DNA reads as TGTGCCAGCAGCCACCCCTCATCCGTTACCTACAATGAGCAGTTCTTC.